This T cell receptor (beta chain) was observed in a study of cytomegalovirus exposure and HLA in healthy donors. Use of 60 Vbeta and 13 Jbeta primers characterized the PCR. Some clones are missing from TCRdb's copy, which holds only in-frame ones; the method was immunoSEQ multiplex PCR. The data show some 180,000 clones, 77% seen once. Looked up from germline, CDR1 is KGHSH and CDR2 is LQKENI. Germline trimming cut 3 bases from V and 5 bases from J; bases unmatched to any gene: 4. The CDR3 is made up of 13 amino acids. The TCR sequence derives from a young man in good health and CMV-seronegative. V usage is TRBV18 and J usage is TRBJ2-7; 7 bases map to TRBD2. Sequenced material: PBMCs. CDR3 loop: CASSPGGVHEQYF. DNA for the CDR3: TGTGCCAGCTCACCGGGGGGGGTCCACGAGCAGTACTTC. The entire variable domain, with the rest obtained from reference TRBV18 and TRBJ2-7, is as follows: NAGVMQNPRHLVRRRGQEARLRCSPMKGHSHVYWYRQLPEEGLKFMVYLQKENIIDESGMPKERFSAEFPKEGPSILRIQQVVRGDSAAYFCASSPGGVHEQYFGPGTRLTVT.